There are many counts of the clone carrying this T cell receptor (beta chain). The antigen remains unidentified. TCRdb itself ran the reads through MiXCR, one entry per CDR3 protein. The sample lists 750,000 to 950,000 distinct CDR3 sequences, 29% occurring once. The germline gives CDR1 SGHTA, CDR2 FQGNSA. J lost 6 bases, V lost 4 bases, and 5 bases had no gene match. The CDR3 covers 15 residues. These data originate in a study of T cell repertoires in cytomegalovirus infection. In the study overall: The authors relied on CMV epitopes, both recently identified HLA-C-restricted and well-studied HLA-B-restricted. Indications came from public TCR beta signatures; they pointed to CMV infection and to a matching HLA type.

Points from the study as a whole: Cumulative public TCR beta family frequency identified CMV carriers with the relevant HLA.

Sequenced material: cultured CD8+ T cells from PBMCs, taken from culture after CMV antigen stimulation. V gene TRBV7-2 combines with J gene TRBJ2-3; 12 bases are a match to TRBD1. This receptor was taken from a human donor in good health (CMV status not recorded). Some clones in this sample may be carry-over from other donors' samples. CDR3 nucleotide sequence: TGTGCCAGCAGCTCAGTGGGACAGGGGGCCGATACGCAGTATTTT. Protein sequence: CASSSVGQGADTQYF.